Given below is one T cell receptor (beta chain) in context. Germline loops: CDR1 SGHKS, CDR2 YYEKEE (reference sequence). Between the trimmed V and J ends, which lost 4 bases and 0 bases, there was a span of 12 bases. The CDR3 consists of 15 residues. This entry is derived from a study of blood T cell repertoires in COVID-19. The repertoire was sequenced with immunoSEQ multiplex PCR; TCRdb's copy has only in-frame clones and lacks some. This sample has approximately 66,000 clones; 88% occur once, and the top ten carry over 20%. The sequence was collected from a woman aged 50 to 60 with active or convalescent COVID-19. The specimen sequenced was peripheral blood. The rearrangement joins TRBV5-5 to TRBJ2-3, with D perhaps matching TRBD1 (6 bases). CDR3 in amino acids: CASSPGHDSTDTQYF. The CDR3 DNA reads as TGTGCCAGCAGCCCGGGACATGATAGCACAGATACGCAGTATTTT.